Listed below are T cell receptor beta chains from one sample, sequenced in a study of memory CD4+ T cells and cytomegalovirus serostatus. The assay was immunoSEQ multiplex PCR, and TCRdb's table has in-frame clones only and misses some. The sample contains some 52,000 clones, around 77% of which appear only once. The sequencing input was memory CD4+ T cells from blood. These receptor sequences come from an adult in good health and CMV-seronegative. Both conserved end residues are trimmed from each CDR3.

j_gene	v_gene	CDR3aa
TRBJ2-7	TRBV5-1	ASSSQPTRIEQY
TRBJ2-1	TRBV11-3	ASSARAGSSYNEQF
TRBJ1-5	TRBV6-1	ASSEADSGLMPQH
TRBJ2-2	TRBV10-1	ASSDLAGADTGELF
TRBJ1-2	TRBV9	ASSKGETGPNYGYT
TRBJ2-6	TRBV5-1	RTRANVLT
TRBJ1-2	TRBV6-1	ASSEGAGFYGYT
TRBJ2-7	TRBV5-1	ASSLRVGPYEQY
TRBJ2-1	TRBV11-3	ASSSGTVRNEQF
TRBJ1-3	TRBV9	ASSAHRGRGGNTIY
TRBJ2-1	TRBV18	ASSPVTSSSYNEQF
TRBJ2-5	TRBV10-3	AIRDASGGAGETQY
TRBJ2-3	TRBV4-1	ASSSSPRRPQSTDTQY
TRBJ1-2	TRBV4-3	ASSHAARAYGYT
TRBJ2-7	TRBV7-8	ASSSRDGVMYEQY
TRBJ2-3	TRBV28	ASSTDSGRGTDTQY
TRBJ1-4	TRBV2	ASREQGTNEKLF
TRBJ1-2	TRBV7-2	ASSLSLGARNGYT
TRBJ1-1	TRBV18	ASSTRGNRTEAF
TRBJ1-1	TRBV7-9	ASSRPPGQGVEGAGAF
TRBJ2-2	TRBV5-4	ASSMGLANTGELF
TRBJ2-7	TRBV28	ASSLRLGQSYEQY
TRBJ1-2	TRBV7-2	ASSPQTGNYGYT
TRBJ2-1	TRBV11-3	ASSLRGTGGNEQF
TRBJ2-1	TRBV18	ASSPRRTGGNEQF
TRBJ1-1	TRBV5-5	ASSVDRVTEAF
TRBJ2-7	TRBV7-8	ASTSSGTGSYEQY